This TCR beta chain was sequenced during a study of T and B cells in COVID-19 patients. TRB rearrangements were amplified by multiplex PCR with BIOMED2 TRB-A/B primers. TCRdb re-derived calls from the multiplex PCR reads in MiXCR, one entry per CDR3 protein. This sample has 17,000 or so distinct CDR3 sequences, with just over 35% found just once. TRB was amplified from about 260-540 ng of blood genomic DNA. This CDR3 spans 15 amino acids. Germline V gene data show CDR1 as LNHDA and CDR2 as SQIVND (reference sequence). Trimming stripped 6 bases from V and 2 bases from J, with 14 bases between. Study results and limitations: In COVID-19 patients, T cell receptor beta variable and joining gene use was reportedly strongly skewed. At recovery TRB diversity and richness exceeded healthy donors, after highly clonal active COVID-19 repertoires.

This clonotype rates as medium-sized. The antigen is undetermined. Sequencing was done on a sample of blood. This receptor was taken from a human donor with active COVID-19. The chain carries TRBV19 and TRBJ2-1; maybe TRBD1 (6 bases). CDR3 coding DNA: TGTGCCAGTAGGTCACAGGGTTTCCCCTACAATGAGCAGTTCTTC. Translated, it gives CASRSQGFPYNEQFF.